This T cell receptor (beta chain) was documented in a study of cytomegalovirus exposure and HLA in healthy donors. In regard to this clone: Its antigen is not identified.

Points from the study as a whole: A link between a missense DCLRE1C variant and TCR beta V- and J-gene trimming emerged from a later analysis.

The CDR3 has 15 amino acids. The germline CDR1 and CDR2 sequences are MNHNY and SVGAGI (reference sequence). The V segment lost 6 bases and the J segment 4 bases; nucleotides outside the gene matches: 8. In the PCR, 60 Vbeta and 13 Jbeta primers were used. Using immunoSEQ multiplex PCR, the repertoire was profiled, and TCRdb retains in-frame clones only, with some absent. Of approximately 150,000 clones detected, 75% to 80% appear once; the ten largest clones hold approximately 2.9%. The TCR was taken from a woman aged 40 to 50 in good health and CMV-seropositive. The chain carries TRBV6-6 and TRBJ2-2; 7 nucleotides agree with TRBD1. Material for sequencing was PBMCs. The CDR3 sequence is CASRPGQALTGELFF. DNA of the CDR3: TGTGCCAGCAGACCTGGACAGGCCCTCACCGGGGAGCTGTTTTTT.